The rows below give T cell receptor beta chains drawn from one sample of a study of graft-versus-host responses after intestinal transplantation. Produced via immunoSEQ multiplex PCR; TCRdb's table is partial and in-frame only. The data hold tens of thousands of clones, with 75% to 90% observed a single time. For these TCRs, the target antigens are not known. Sequenced material: unstimulated CD4+ T cells sorted from spleen or lymph node cells, taken before transplant. The receptor source for this set is a human donor who was the organ donor for an intestinal transplant. Each CDR3 is given without its conserved first and last residue. Fields, in order: V gene, J gene, CDR3 protein.

TRBV10-2,TRBJ1-2,ATYQTGGAYGYT
TRBV2,TRBJ2-5,ASSDPGRRGETQY
TRBV28,TRBJ1-1,ASSLVLPDRVGTEAF
TRBV2,TRBJ1-1,ASVWGPNTEAF
TRBV18,TRBJ1-1,ASSPDRGTEAF
TRBV6-5,TRBJ1-5,ASSLDRGHQPQH
TRBV6-6,TRBJ2-1,ASSYNVDEQF
TRBV5-1,TRBJ2-6,ASSLYSSGANVLT
TRBV5-1,TRBJ2-1,ASSPGLAGRNEQF
TRBV2,TRBJ2-3,ASSEGTSRDTQY
TRBV2,TRBJ1-5,ASEAGDVDQPQH
TRBV5-1,TRBJ2-3,ASSSDRGLVTDTQY
TRBV7-2,TRBJ2-2,ASSQGGGAINGELF
TRBV19,TRBJ2-1,ASSPTTISYNEQF
TRBV28,TRBJ2-3,ASSLLAGGLITQY
TRBV6-5,TRBJ2-5,ASSHLTRETQY
TRBV12-2,TRBJ1-1,ASRFDRLNTEAF
TRBV29-1,TRBJ1-4,SVRSGTTNEKLF
TRBV19,TRBJ2-3,AGSMMGGGATDTQY
TRBV29-1,TRBJ1-2,SVSGEGT
TRBV9,TRBJ1-2,ASSDPAVSEGYT
TRBV5-1,TRBJ2-1,ASSLDVAANNEQF
TRBV6-1,TRBJ2-3,ASSEGVTGPDTQY
TRBV7-6,TRBJ1-5,ASSLDTRLGGNQPQH
TRBV5-1,TRBJ1-1,ASSLQGSTEAF
TRBV7-7,TRBJ2-5,ASSVLAGPQETQY
TRBV6-5,TRBJ2-2,ASTQANANTGELF
TRBV27,TRBJ2-2,ASSFNPLRGRGRDTGELF
TRBV28,TRBJ2-2,ASSLPGLAGENTGELF
TRBV5-6,TRBJ1-5,ASSSGGGQGNQPQH
TRBV2,TRBJ2-3,ASSDRRASTDTQY
TRBV18,TRBJ1-1,ASSPQAGGFDTEAF
TRBV9,TRBJ1-2,ASSVDVQGAAGYT
TRBV7-2,TRBJ2-5,ASSPTLSGGQETQY
TRBV29-1,TRBJ2-5,SVEGRYQETQY
TRBV7-6,TRBJ1-6,ASSSGQGGNPPLH
TRBV5-6,TRBJ2-2,ASNRQNTGELF
TRBV30,TRBJ2-5,AWMIPGGQETQY
TRBV18,TRBJ1-2,ASSPGEIYGYT
TRBV7-9,TRBJ1-4,ASSLGQGLYEKLF
TRBV19,TRBJ2-1,ASSIVASGGNEQF
TRBV10-3,TRBJ2-1,AISRDRGYNEQF
TRBV19,TRBJ1-1,ASSIASLGGNTEAF
TRBV5-1,TRBJ1-1,ASSLKGITEAF
TRBV7-2,TRBJ2-3,ASSRQGSGGADTQY
TRBV30,TRBJ2-3,AWRNIGLAGGPDTQY
TRBV18,TRBJ1-1,ASSPTANTEAF
TRBV28,TRBJ1-2,ASSSGTGAYGYT
TRBV27,TRBJ1-6,ASSLAVYNSPLH
TRBV19,TRBJ1-5,ASSIEPGQTNQPQH
TRBV7-8,TRBJ1-2,ASSGRGQNLNYGYT